This T cell receptor (beta chain) originates from a study of blood T cell repertoires in COVID-19. For the study at large: The United States, Italy and Spain were the sources of the acute and convalescent COVID-19 samples. Sources were T cells, B-cell-depleted T cells, or PBMCs; the material itself was cDNA or gDNA.

The CDR3 contains 14 residues. Looked up from germline, CDR1 is MNHEY and CDR2 is SVGAGI. V was clipped by 8 bases and J by 4 bases; unmatched bases: 8. Authors' processing steps: Estimation of nucleated cell counts relied on the amplification of reference gene primers. The protocol was immunoSEQ multiplex PCR, while the TCRdb copy is restricted to in-frame clones and leaves out a portion. For V, J and clone size, that table is used; D and trimming come from the DNA. The table records roughly 190,000 clones, around four fifths of them present only once. The receptor was isolated from a man aged 50-59 years with active or convalescent COVID-19. The specimen was peripheral blood. The rearrangement joins TRBV6-5 to TRBJ2-7; 10 nucleotides match TRBD2. CDR3 sequence: CASYSGRSSYEQYF. The CDR3 nucleotides read TGTGCCAGCTATAGCGGGAGGAGCTCTTACGAGCAGTACTTC.